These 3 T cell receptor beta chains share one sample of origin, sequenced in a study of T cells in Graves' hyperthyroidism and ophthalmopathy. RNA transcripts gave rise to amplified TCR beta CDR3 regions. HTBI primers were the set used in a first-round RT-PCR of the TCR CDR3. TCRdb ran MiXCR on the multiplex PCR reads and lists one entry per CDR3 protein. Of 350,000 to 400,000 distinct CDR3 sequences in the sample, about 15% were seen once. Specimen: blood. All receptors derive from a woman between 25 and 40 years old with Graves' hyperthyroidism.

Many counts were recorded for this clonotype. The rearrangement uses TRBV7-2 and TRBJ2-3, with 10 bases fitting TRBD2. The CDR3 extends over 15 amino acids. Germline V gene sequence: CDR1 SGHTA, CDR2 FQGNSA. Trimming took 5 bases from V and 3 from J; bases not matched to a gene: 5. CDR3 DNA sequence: TGTGCCAGCAGCAATAGCGGGAGGCCAACAGATACGCAGTATTTT. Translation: CASSNSGRPTDTQYF.

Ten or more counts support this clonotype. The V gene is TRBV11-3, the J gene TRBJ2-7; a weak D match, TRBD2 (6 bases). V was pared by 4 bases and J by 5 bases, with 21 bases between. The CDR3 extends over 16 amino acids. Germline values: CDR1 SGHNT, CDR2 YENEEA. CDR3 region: CASSSGGDPNMDEQYF. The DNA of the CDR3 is TGTGCCAGCAGCTCCGGCGGGGACCCAAACATGGACGAGCAGTACTTC. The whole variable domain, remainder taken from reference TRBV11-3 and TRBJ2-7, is EAGVVQSPRYKIIEKKQPVAFWCNPISGHNTLYWYLQNLGQGPELLIRYENEEAVDDSQLPKDRFSAERLKGVDSTLKIQPAELGDSAVYLCASSSGGDPNMDEQYFGPGTRLTVT.

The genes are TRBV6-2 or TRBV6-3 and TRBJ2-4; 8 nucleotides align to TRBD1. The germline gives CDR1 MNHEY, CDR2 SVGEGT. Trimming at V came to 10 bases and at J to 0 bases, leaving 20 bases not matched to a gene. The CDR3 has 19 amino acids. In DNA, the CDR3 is TGTGCCAACGCGCCGGACGGACAGGGTCGAACTTTAGCCAAAAACATTCAGTACTTC. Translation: CANAPDGQGRTLAKNIQYF.